Each of the 29 T cell receptor beta chains below was sequenced from the same sample in a study of blood T cell repertoires in COVID-19 (dated by TCRdb to 2018 to 2020). The method behind the library was the immunoSEQ multiplex PCR assay. TCRdb provides this immuneACCESS table in a form limited to in-frame rearrangements. Some clones are lacking; in checked studies, under half of them reflect an unresolved V gene, and why the rest are absent is not known. This sample comprises some 60,000 clones, around 67% of them detected only once. The ten largest clonotypes hold more than 15% of the sample. Sequences were obtained from peripheral blood. All receptors come from a woman between 45 and 60 years old with active or convalescent COVID-19.

To note about this clone: Different DNA sequences within this sample yield the same CDR3. V is TRBV7-8 and J is TRBJ2-2, with no clear D. V dropped 5 bases and J dropped 8 bases, with 6 bases sitting between them. The CDR3 runs 11 residues. Germline assignment: CDR1 SGHVS and CDR2 FQNEAQ. This CDR3 is CASSPRGELFF. The CDR3 DNA reads as TGTGCCAGCAGCCCCCGTGGGGAGCTGTTTTTT.

This clone was observed a single time. The chain is built from TRBV19 and TRBJ2-1; no clear D gene. V shed 3 bases and J shed 6 bases, with 12 bases lying between them. Germline values: CDR1 LNHDA, CDR2 SQIVND (reference sequence). This CDR3 region has 14 residues. This CDR3 reads CASSIVESPNEQFF. The CDR3 DNA reads TGTGCCAGTAGTATCGTTGAGTCCCCCAATGAGCAGTTCTTC.

This clone was seen once. The V gene is TRBV19, the J gene TRBJ1-5, with a tentative D call TRBD1 (5 bases). Looked up from germline, CDR1 is LNHDA and CDR2 is SQIVND (reference sequence). The CDR3 length is 17 residues. The germline V and J ends were trimmed by 5 bases and 3 bases, with 20 bases remaining between them. The CDR3 DNA reads TGTGCCAGTAGTCCAACTCTGCGCAGGGCCCTCAATCAGCCCCAGCATTTT. Translating gives CASSPTLRRALNQPQHF.

The chain employs TRBV19 and TRBJ1-2; weak D call: TRBD1 (5 bases). The CDR3 covers 13 residues. The germline V gene encodes CDR1 LNHDA and CDR2 SQIVND (reference sequence). Trimming stripped 7 bases from V and 8 bases from J, with 17 bases between. The CDR3 is CASTSRQGFGYTF. The DNA of the CDR3 is TGTGCCAGTACAAGTCGGCAGGGTTTCGGCTACACCTTC.

This chain connects TRBV10-3 to TRBJ2-1, with TRBD2 matching 15 bases. Trimming took 6 bases from V and 5 from J; bases not matched to a gene: 8. Germline assignment: CDR1 ENHRY and CDR2 SYGVKD. CDR3 size: 17 residues. The CDR3 DNA sequence: TGTGCCATCAGAACGCCGGGACTAGCGGGAGGTCACAATGAGCAGTTCTTC. Protein sequence: CAIRTPGLAGGHNEQFF.

The chain joins TRBV5-5 to TRBJ2-6; perhaps TRBD1 as D (6 bases). Germline-derived CDR1 and CDR2 are SGHKS and YYEKEE (reference sequence). Trimming stripped 2 bases from V and 3 bases from J, with 12 bases between. The CDR3 spans 16 residues. CDR3 coding DNA: TGTGCCAGCAGCTTTGGGGGCAGGGTTGGGGCCAACGTCCTGACTTTC. As protein: CASSFGGRVGANVLTF.

The rearrangement joins TRBV7-2 to TRBJ2-7; perhaps TRBD2 as D (7 bases). CDR1 SGHTA and CDR2 FQGNSA come from the germline V gene. This CDR3 contains 17 residues. V was cut by 2 bases and J by 2 bases, with 19 bases left in between. CDR3: CASSLYRGGGSPYEQYF. The CDR3 DNA reads as TGTGCCAGCAGCTTATATAGGGGGGGCGGGAGTCCCTACGAGCAGTACTTC.

The chain couples TRBV11-2 to TRBJ2-5; 8 positions match TRBD2. Germline V gene data show CDR1 as SGHAT and CDR2 as FQNNGV. J lost 9 bases, V lost 5 bases, and 2 bases had no gene match. The CDR3 length is 11 residues. This chain's CDR3 is CASSAGRAQYF. The CDR3 bases are TGTGCCAGCAGCGCCGGGAGGGCCCAGTACTTC.

Only one count was recorded for this clone. J is TRBJ2-1 and V is TRBV24-1; 7 positions match TRBD2. Unmatched junction bases numbered 8, after V lost 0 bases and J lost 7 bases. In germline, CDR1 is KGHDR, CDR2 SFDVKD. The CDR3 has 16 amino acids. The CDR3 spells CATSDLPSGFHNEQFF. The CDR3 DNA reads TGTGCCACCAGTGATTTGCCTAGCGGATTCCATAATGAGCAGTTCTTC.

J is TRBJ2-7 and V is TRBV6-5; perhaps TRBD1 as D (6 bases). The CDR3 is 14 residues long. Germline CDR1 MNHEY, CDR2 SVGAGI. The germline V and J ends were trimmed by 6 bases and 1 base, with 13 bases remaining between them. The CDR3 nucleotides are TGTGCCAGCAGGTCCTCTACAGGGTCCTACGAGCAGTACTTC. Translated, it gives CASRSSTGSYEQYF.

This rearrangement joins TRBV18 to TRBJ1-5; tentatively, D is TRBD1 (5 bases). The V gene lost 0 bases and the J gene lost 3 bases, with 9 bases spanning the gap. The CDR3 totals 15 residues. Per germline, CDR1 KGHSH and CDR2 LQKENI. The CDR3 sequence is CASSPPNRNNQPQHF. DNA of the CDR3: TGTGCCAGCTCACCACCCAACAGGAACAATCAGCCCCAGCATTTT.

The chain has TRBV24-1 and TRBJ2-1; 11 bases map to TRBD2. The CDR3 runs 16 residues. V trimming: 0 bases; J trimming: 8 bases; junction bases outside the gene matches: 5. Germline V gene sequence: CDR1 KGHDR, CDR2 SFDVKD. The CDR3 loop is CATSDLTSGSVDEQFF. CDR3 bases: TGTGCCACCAGTGATTTGACTAGCGGGAGTGTCGATGAGCAGTTCTTC.

The J gene is TRBJ2-2, the V gene TRBV24-1, with D unresolved. Trimming removed 0 bases at V and 8 bases at J, with 18 bases between. CDR1 KGHDR and CDR2 SFDVKD come from the germline V gene. This CDR3 spans 17 amino acids. The CDR3 nucleotides read TGTGCCACCAGTGATTTGGGCGGCAAACTATTGTGTGGGGAGCTGTTTTTT. Its translation: CATSDLGGKLLCGELFF.

This chain uses TRBV7-9 with TRBJ1-6; D may be TRBD1 (5 bases). There are 14 residues in the CDR3. The germline gives CDR1 SEHNR, CDR2 FQNEAQ (reference sequence). V was pared by 5 bases and J by 9 bases, with 14 bases between. The CDR3 protein is CASSPPQGGSPLHF. In nucleotides, the CDR3 is TGTGCCAGCAGCCCCCCTCAGGGTGGTTCACCCCTCCACTTT.

This clone appeared once. This chain links TRBV9 with TRBJ2-3, with D tentatively TRBD2 (6 bases). The CDR3 length is 16 residues. The V gene's germline CDR1 is SGDLS and CDR2 YYNGEE. Trimming left V 0 bases short and J 0 bases short, with 11 bases between. CDR3 DNA sequence: TGTGCCAGCAGCGTAGATCCCAGCGGGAGCACAGATACGCAGTATTTT. Its protein product is CASSVDPSGSTDTQYF.

V and J are TRBV9 and TRBJ2-1; 7 bases match TRBD1. Looked up from germline, CDR1 is SGDLS and CDR2 is YYNGEE. V dropped 5 bases and J dropped 3; count of bases not matched to a gene: 2. This CDR3 contains 13 residues. The CDR3, as DNA: TGTGCCAGCAGTAGGACAGGCTACAATGAGCAGTTCTTC. It encodes CASSRTGYNEQFF. The complete variable domain, with remaining parts taken from reference TRBV9 and TRBJ2-1, reads DSGVTQTPKHLITATGQRVTLRCSPRSGDLSVYWYQQSLDQGLQFLIQYYNGEERAKGNILERFSAQQFPDLHSELNLSSLELGDSALYFCASSRTGYNEQFFGPGTRLTVL.

Notes on this clone: One junction end disagrees with the germline gene, perhaps due to a read error. CDR3 bases: TGCCTAGCGGGAGCCTCCAATGAGCAGTTCTTC. Translating gives CLAGASNEQFF. The chain couples TRBV7-6 to TRBJ2-1; TRBD2 aligns across 10 bases. There are 11 residues in the CDR3. From germline, CDR1 is SGHVS and CDR2 FNYEAQ.

The rearrangement links TRBV28 to TRBJ2-5; perhaps TRBD1 as D (5 bases). V gave up 0 bases and J gave up 3 bases, with 8 bases separating them. The CDR3 has 14 residues. The V gene's germline CDR1 is MDHEN and CDR2 SYDVKM. CDR3 nucleotides: TGTGCCAGCAGTTTATGGGACACCAAAGAGACCCAGTACTTC. Amino acids: CASSLWDTKETQYF.

In regard to this clone: This sample includes further DNA sequences coding for the same CDR3. CDR3 amino acids: CASSERRVGQPQHF. The DNA for the CDR3 is TGTGCCAGCAGTGAAAGGAGGGTGGGGCAGCCCCAGCATTTT. This chain uses TRBV6-1 with TRBJ1-5; D unclear. Germline CDR1 MNHNS, CDR2 SASEGT. The V end lost 2 bases, the J end lost 7 bases, and 12 bases lay between the germline ends. The CDR3 is 14 amino acids.

In this sample, this clone turned up many times. The chain joins TRBV7-9 to TRBJ2-2, with D perhaps matching TRBD1 (5 bases). In germline, CDR1 is SEHNR, CDR2 FQNEAQ (reference sequence). This CDR3 is 14 amino acids long. V lost 6 bases and J 4 bases, leaving 12 bases between the germline ends. The CDR3 is CASSSNRLTGELFF. CDR3 DNA sequence: TGTGCCAGCAGTAGCAACAGGCTCACCGGGGAGCTGTTTTTT.

V gene TRBV5-4 combines with J gene TRBJ1-2, with TRBD1 identical over 9 bases. With 4 bases clipped from V and 6 bases from J, the junction kept 4 bases outside the gene matches. This CDR3 is built from 13 residues. CDR1 is SGHNT and CDR2 is YYREEE in the germline V gene (reference sequence). The CDR3 here is CASSVQGAHGYTF. Written as DNA, the CDR3 is TGTGCCAGCAGCGTACAGGGGGCGCATGGCTACACCTTC. The variable domain in full, completed from reference TRBV5-4 and TRBJ1-2, reads ETGVTQSPTHLIKTRGQQVTLRCSSQSGHNTVSWYQQALGQGPQFIFQYYREEENGRGNFPPRFSGLQFPNYSSELNVNALELDDSALYLCASSVQGAHGYTFGSGTRLTVV.

This clone was seen only once. V and J are TRBV11-2 and TRBJ2-7, with TRBD2 matching over 11 bases. The CDR3 loop spans 18 amino acids. V trimming: 4 bases; J trimming: 3 bases; junction bases outside the gene matches: 14. In germline, CDR1 is SGHAT, CDR2 FQNNGV. In DNA, the CDR3 is TGTGCCAGCAGCTCTATCTTGGGGACTAGCGGACCTCGCTACGAGCAGTACTTC. It codes for CASSSILGTSGPRYEQYF.

The CDR3 nucleotides read TGTGCCAGCACTGGACAGGGGAATTCACCCCTCCACTTT. Protein sequence: CASTGQGNSPLHF. The chain employs TRBV6-5 and TRBJ1-6; TRBD1 matches 9 bases. V was clipped by 7 bases and J by 7 bases; unmatched bases: 2. This CDR3 spans 13 amino acids. Germline CDR1 reads MNHEY; CDR2 reads SVGAGI.

In DNA form, the CDR3 reads TGTGCCAGTAGACCAAGACAGGGGAACACTGAAGCTTTCTTT. Translated: CASRPRQGNTEAFF. The chain combines TRBV19 with TRBJ1-1; TRBD1 matches at 7 bases. CDR3 length: 14 residues. V lost 6 bases, J lost 1 base, and 5 bases stayed unmatched. Germline CDR1 is LNHDA and CDR2 is SQIVND (reference sequence).

This chain connects TRBV28 to TRBJ2-3, with a tentative D call TRBD2 (6 bases). The CDR3 has 15 residues. The germline V gene encodes CDR1 MDHEN and CDR2 SYDVKM. Trimming stripped 6 bases from V and 3 bases from J, with 16 bases between. CDR3 amino acids: CASSYLSGGTDTQYF. The DNA of the CDR3 is TGTGCCAGCAGCTACCTTTCCGGGGGTACAGATACGCAGTATTTT.

The DNA of the CDR3 is TGTGCCAGCAGACCGGGGGGGCGGATCTACAATGAGCAGTTCTTC. It translates to CASRPGGRIYNEQFF. The V call is TRBV5-8, the J call TRBJ2-1, with 8 bases lining up with TRBD2. The V gene end was trimmed by 5 bases and the J gene end by 3 bases; junction bases not matched to a gene: 7. CDR3 length: 15 residues. CDR1 is SGHTS and CDR2 is YDEGEE in the germline V gene.

The sample holds one count of this clone. The CDR3 spells CASSFRVSGANVLTF. CDR3 coding DNA: TGTGCCAGCAGCTTTCGGGTTTCTGGGGCCAACGTCCTGACTTTC. The chain couples TRBV5-8 to TRBJ2-6; D ambiguous. Looked up from germline, CDR1 is SGHTS and CDR2 is YDEGEE. Trimming left V 2 bases short and J 1 base short, with 7 bases between. The CDR3 sequence is 15 residues long.

V and J are TRBV4-1 and TRBJ2-3; TRBD2 matches 7 bases. V shed 3 bases and J 0 bases; nucleotides not matched to a gene: 6. The CDR3 spans 16 residues. The germline gives CDR1 MGHRA, CDR2 YSYEKL. CDR3 DNA: TGCGCCAGCAGCCATGCTCTAGCGGCTAGCACAGATACGCAGTATTTT. Its translation: CASSHALAASTDTQYF.

This clone was counted once. The chain has TRBV28 and TRBJ1-5; no clear D. V was cut by 3 bases and J by 4 bases, with 10 bases left in between. Germline V CDR1 and CDR2: MDHEN, SYDVKM. The CDR3 is made up of 14 amino acids. The CDR3 loop is CASSFSGNNQPQHF. CDR3 bases: TGTGCCAGCAGTTTTTCGGGGAATAATCAGCCCCAGCATTTT.